This T cell receptor (beta chain) was recorded in a study of memory CD4+ T cells and cytomegalovirus serostatus. About the study: Healthy Belgian adult donors included several CMV-positive and some 24 CMV-negative people.

Details on this clone: The antigen is undetermined.

Sequencing was performed with immunoSEQ multiplex PCR; in TCRdb, only in-frame clones are kept and a portion is missing. The sample consists of tens of thousands of clones, more than 65% of them appearing once. Germline V gene sequence: CDR1 SNHLY, CDR2 FYNNEI. The CDR3 extends over 15 amino acids. The junction had 5 bases not matched to a gene; V was cut back by 4 bases and J by 4 bases. The sort gate was single viable CD3+CD4+CD8-CD45RO+ cells for memory CD4+ T cells. General study points: Each of around 69 CMV-associated TCRbeta sequences occurred in one to five individuals.

Sequenced sample: memory CD4+ T cells from blood. This rearrangement joins TRBV2 to TRBJ2-1; 9 bases map to TRBD2. This receptor was identified in an adult in good health and CMV-seronegative. Some clones in this sample may be carry-over from other donors' samples. CDR3 sequence reads: CASSGFAGGYNEQFF. The CDR3 bases are TGTGCCAGCAGTGGGTTTGCGGGGGGGTACAATGAGCAGTTCTTC.